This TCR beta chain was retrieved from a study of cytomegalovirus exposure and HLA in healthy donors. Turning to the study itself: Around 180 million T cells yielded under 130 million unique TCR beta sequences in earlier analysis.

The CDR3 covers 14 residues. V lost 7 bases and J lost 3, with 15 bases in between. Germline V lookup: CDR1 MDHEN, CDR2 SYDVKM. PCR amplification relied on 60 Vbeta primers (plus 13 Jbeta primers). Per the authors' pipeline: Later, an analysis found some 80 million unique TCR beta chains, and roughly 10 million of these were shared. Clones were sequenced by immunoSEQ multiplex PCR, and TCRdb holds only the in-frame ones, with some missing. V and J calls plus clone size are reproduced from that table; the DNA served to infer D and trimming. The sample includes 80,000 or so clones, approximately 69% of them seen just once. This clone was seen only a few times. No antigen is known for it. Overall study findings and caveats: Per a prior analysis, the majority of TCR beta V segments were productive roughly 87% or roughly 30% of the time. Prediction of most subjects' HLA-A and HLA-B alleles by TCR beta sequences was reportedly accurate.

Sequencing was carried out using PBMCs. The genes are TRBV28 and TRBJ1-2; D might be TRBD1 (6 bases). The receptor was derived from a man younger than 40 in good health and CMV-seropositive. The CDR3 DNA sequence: TGTGCCAGCACCCCCCGGGGGGCACACTATGGCTACACCTTC. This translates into CASTPRGAHYGYTF.